This TCR beta chain was identified in a study of blood T cell repertoires in COVID-19. Study-wide context: Material from acute and convalescent COVID-19 was sourced from the United States, Italy and Spain. Nucleic acid was either cDNA or gDNA, and it came from T cells, B-cell-depleted T cells, or PBMCs.

Germline loops: CDR1 SNHLY, CDR2 FYNNEI. V lost 6 bases to trimming and J lost 5 bases, with 16 bases between them. This CDR3 is built from 14 residues. Produced via immunoSEQ multiplex PCR; TCRdb's table is partial and in-frame only. The data show approximately 70,000 clones, approximately 83% seen once. The chain combines TRBV2 with TRBJ2-5, with a possible D match to TRBD1 (7 bases). This receptor was obtained from a woman in her sixties with acute or convalescent COVID-19. The sample was peripheral blood. The CDR3 coding sequence is TGTGCCAGCAGGCGGGAAGGGGGCTCGGAGACCCAGTACTTC. Translation gives CASRREGGSETQYF.